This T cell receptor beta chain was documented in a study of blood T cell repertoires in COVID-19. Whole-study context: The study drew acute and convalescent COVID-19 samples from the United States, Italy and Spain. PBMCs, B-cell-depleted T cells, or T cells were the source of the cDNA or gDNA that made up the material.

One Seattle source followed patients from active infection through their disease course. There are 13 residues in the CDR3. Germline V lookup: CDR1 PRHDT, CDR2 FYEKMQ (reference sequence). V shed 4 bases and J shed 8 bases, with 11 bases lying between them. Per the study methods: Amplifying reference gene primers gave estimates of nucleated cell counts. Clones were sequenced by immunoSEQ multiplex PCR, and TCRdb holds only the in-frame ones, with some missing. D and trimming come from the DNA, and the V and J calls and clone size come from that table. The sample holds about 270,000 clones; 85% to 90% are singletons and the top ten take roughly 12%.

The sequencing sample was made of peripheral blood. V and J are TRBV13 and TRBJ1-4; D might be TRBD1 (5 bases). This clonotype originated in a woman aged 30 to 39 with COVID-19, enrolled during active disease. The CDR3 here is CASSSPSGEKLFF. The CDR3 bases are TGTGCCAGCAGCTCTCCATCAGGGGAAAAACTGTTTTTT.